These T cell receptor beta chains were read from a single sample in a study of cytomegalovirus exposure and HLA in healthy donors. Clones were sequenced by immunoSEQ multiplex PCR, and TCRdb holds only the in-frame ones, with some missing. Altogether about 120,000 clones are present, about 10% being singletons, with the ten largest covering under 6%. Input material: PBMCs. The origin of the receptors is a woman aged 18-29 years in good health and CMV-seropositive. CDR3s include the opening cysteine and the closing phenylalanine or tryptophan. The D gene is left open where the match is weak. A row's size may be missing; if present it is once, few, many or a size class.

D,J,size,V,DNA,CDR3
TRBD1,TRBJ2-3,few,TRBV4-1,TGCGCCAGCAGCCGGCAAATTACAGGGGGCACAGATACGCAGTATTTT,CASSRQITGGTDTQYF
TRBD2,TRBJ2-3,once,TRBV27,TGTGCCAGCAGTTTACGGACGAGACTAGCGGGGACAGATACGCAGTATTTT,CASSLRTRLAGTDTQYF
TRBD2,TRBJ2-2,.,TRBV28,TGTGCCAGCAGTAAACCTAGGACTAGCGGGAGGTGGTCCGGGGAGCTGTTTTTT,CASSKPRTSGRWSGELFF
.,TRBJ1-4,.,TRBV2,TGTGCCAGCAGGGGAGGCTCCTCGGGTGAAAAACTGTTTTTT,CASRGGSSGEKLFF
.,TRBJ1-1,few,TRBV7-9,TGTGCCAGCAGGCTGGGGGGAACTGAAGCTTTCTTT,CASRLGGTEAFF
.,TRBJ2-7,.,TRBV11-2,TGTGCCAGCACAAGCGCCGGAGGTGGGAACGAGCAGTACTTC,CASTSAGGGNEQYF
.,TRBJ2-7,.,TRBV21-1,TGTGCCAGCAGCCTCCATGGCGGAGGCTACGAGCAGTACTTC,CASSLHGGGYEQYF
TRBD2,TRBJ2-3,few,TRBV7-2,TGTGCCAGTTCTACTTGGACTAGCGGAGGCACAGATACGCAGTATTTT,CASSTWTSGGTDTQYF
.,TRBJ1-1,few,TRBV15,TGTGCCACCAGCAGAGCACAGGGCACCAACACTGAAGCTTTCTTT,CATSRAQGTNTEAFF
TRBD2,TRBJ2-2,.,TRBV10-3,TGTGCCATCAGTGGGGGAGGGAAAAACACCGGGGAGCTGTTTTTT,CAISGGGKNTGELFF
.,TRBJ2-7,.,TRBV18,TGTGCCAGCTCTACGACAGCCACCTACGAGCAGTACTTC,CASSTTATYEQYF
.,TRBJ1-1,.,TRBV4-2,TGTGCCAGCAGCCAGGCGACAGCCCTCACTGAAGCTTTCTTT,CASSQATALTEAFF
.,TRBJ2-7,.,TRBV28,TGTGCCAGCAGTTTCGGTCTAAACCTAGACGAGCAGTACTTC,CASSFGLNLDEQYF
TRBD2,TRBJ2-5,.,TRBV5-1,TGCGCCAGCAGCCCCGCTAGCGGTAGTTCGGGGACCCAGTACTTC,CASSPASGSSGTQYF
.,TRBJ2-7,.,TRBV27,TGTGCCAGCAGTTCACTAGGAAAGCGGTCCCTTGGCGAGCAGTACTTC,CASSSLGKRSLGEQYF
.,TRBJ2-5,few,TRBV27,TGTGCCAGCAGTTTTTCGGGGACCCAGTACTTC,CASSFSGTQYF
TRBD2,TRBJ2-2,.,TRBV29-1,TGCAGCGGATCGGGACTACCAAACACCGGGGAGCTGTTTTTT,CSGSGLPNTGELFF
.,TRBJ1-5,few,TRBV18,TGTGCCAGCTCGCCCCAGGGTTTGAGGAGCAATCAGCCCCAGCATTTT,CASSPQGLRSNQPQHF
TRBD2,TRBJ2-1,.,TRBV30,TGTGCCTTAACTAGCGGGACTCGGGTAACGCGGTTCTTC,CALTSGTRVTRFF
TRBD1,TRBJ1-2,.,TRBV6-1,TGTGCCAGCAGGCCTTACGGGGGACAGGGCCTCCACACCTTC,CASRPYGGQGLHTF
.,TRBJ1-1,.,TRBV7-6,TGTGCCAGCAGCTTATCGCTTTATGGCAGGAACACTGAAGCTTTCTTT,CASSLSLYGRNTEAFF
TRBD1,TRBJ1-2,.,TRBV28,TGTGCCAGCAGCCAGGGGACAGGGACAGATGGCTACACCTTC,CASSQGTGTDGYTF
.,TRBJ1-2,.,TRBV19,TGTGCCAGTAGTTTGACAGAAGCCTATATCTATGGCTACACCTTC,CASSLTEAYIYGYTF